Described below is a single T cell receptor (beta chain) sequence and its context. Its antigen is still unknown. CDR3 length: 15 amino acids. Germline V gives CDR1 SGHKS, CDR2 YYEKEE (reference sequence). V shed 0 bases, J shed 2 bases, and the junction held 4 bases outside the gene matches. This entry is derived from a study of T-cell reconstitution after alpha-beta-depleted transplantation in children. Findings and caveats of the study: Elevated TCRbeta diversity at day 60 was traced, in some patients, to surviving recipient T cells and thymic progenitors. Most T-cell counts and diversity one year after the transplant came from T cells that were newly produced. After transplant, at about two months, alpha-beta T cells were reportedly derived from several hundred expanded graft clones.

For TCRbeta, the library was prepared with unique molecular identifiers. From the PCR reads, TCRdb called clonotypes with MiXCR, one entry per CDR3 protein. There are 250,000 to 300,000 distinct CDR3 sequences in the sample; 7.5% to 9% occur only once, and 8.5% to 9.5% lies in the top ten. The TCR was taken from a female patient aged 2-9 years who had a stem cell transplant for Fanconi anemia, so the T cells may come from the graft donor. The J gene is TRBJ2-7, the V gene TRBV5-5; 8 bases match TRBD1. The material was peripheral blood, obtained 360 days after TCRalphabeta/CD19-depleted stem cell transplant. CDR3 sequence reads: CASSLGTGIPYEQYF. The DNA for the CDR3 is TGTGCCAGCAGCTTGGGGACAGGGATTCCCTACGAGCAGTACTTC.